Following are 25 T cell receptor beta chains from one sample sequenced in a study of long-term antiretroviral therapy in people with HIV. They ran version v3.0 of the immunoSEQ assay at survey level. This table comes from immunoSEQ multiplex PCR, and its TCRdb copy is limited to in-frame clones, with some not included. Of about 30,000 clones listed, about 93% are singletons. Sample: unsorted PBMCs, taken around 5.4 years after starting antiretroviral therapy. The receptor set was obtained from a woman in her 50s with HIV.

This clone has just a few counts. The chain carries TRBV7-2 and TRBJ1-2, with 10 bases that match TRBD1. The germline V gene has CDR1 SGHTA and CDR2 FQGNSA. The CDR3 has 15 amino acids. The ends lost 1 base at V and 4 bases at J; junction bases unmatched: 3. As DNA, the CDR3 is TGTGCCAGCAGCTTAGGACAGGGGGCGACCTATGGCTACACCTTC. This sequence encodes CASSLGQGATYGYTF.

The chain carries TRBV12-5 and TRBJ2-5; no definite D call. The V end lost 7 bases, the J end lost 4 bases, and 10 bases lay between the germline ends. Germline V CDR1 and CDR2: LGHNT, FRNRAP. The CDR3 extends over 12 amino acids. The CDR3 bases are TGTGCTAGTGCCGTCTTCCTAGAGACCCAGTACTTC. The encoded protein is CASAVFLETQYF.

The V call is TRBV6-1, the J call TRBJ2-1, with D perhaps TRBD2 (6 bases). Germline loops: CDR1 MNHNS, CDR2 SASEGT. The CDR3 sequence is 13 residues long. Trimming left V 4 bases short and J 10 bases short, with 14 bases between. For the CDR3, the DNA is TGTGCCAGCAGTGGACTAGGACTTCGGGAGCAGTTCTTC. Residues: CASSGLGLREQFF.

The chain combines TRBV29-1 with TRBJ2-3; unclear D gene. Trimming stripped 5 bases from V and 0 bases from J, with 18 bases between. Germline lookup yields CDR1 SQVTM and CDR2 ANQGSEA. This CDR3 region has 16 residues. CDR3 in amino acids: CSVQGLASESTDTQYF. The CDR3, as DNA: TGCAGCGTTCAAGGCCTGGCTTCGGAGAGCACAGATACGCAGTATTTT.

The chain employs TRBV6-1 and TRBJ1-1; D might be TRBD1 (5 bases). Trimming pared 6 bases from V and 6 bases from J, leaving 14 bases between. In germline, CDR1 is MNHNS, CDR2 SASEGT. The CDR3 spans 13 residues. The CDR3 loop reads CASRAAGRAEAFF. The CDR3 DNA follows: TGTGCCAGCAGGGCCGCGGGGCGGGCTGAAGCTTTCTTT.

This clone was counted only a few times. The chain recombines TRBV7-9 with TRBJ2-1; TRBD1 agrees at 9 bases. The germline gives CDR1 SEHNR, CDR2 FQNEAQ (reference sequence). The CDR3 consists of 15 residues. The V segment lost 5 bases and the J segment 9 bases; nucleotides outside the gene matches: 11. The CDR3 bases are TGTGCCAGCAGCCCCGGGCCGGGACAGGGAGCTGAGCAGTTCTTC. It codes for CASSPGPGQGAEQFF.

The chain has TRBV5-1 and TRBJ1-2; D not certain. V was cut by 3 bases and J by 5 bases, with 14 bases left in between. The CDR3 has 14 residues. Germline-derived CDR1 and CDR2 are SGHRS and YFSETQ. CDR3 in amino acids: CASSSPGFGYGYTF. In DNA form, the CDR3 reads TGCGCCAGCAGCTCGCCCGGGTTTGGGTATGGCTACACCTTC.

CDR3 residues: CASSYPRFIGGYTF. The DNA of the CDR3 is TGTGCCAGCAGTTACCCGAGGTTTATAGGGGGCTACACCTTC. The chain combines TRBV6-6 with TRBJ1-2; D is uncertain. The germline CDR1 and CDR2 sequences are MNHNY and SVGAGI (reference sequence). Trimming removed 2 bases from V and 8 bases from J, with 15 bases in between. The CDR3 covers 14 residues.

This rearrangement joins TRBV25-1 to TRBJ1-6; no definite D call. CDR1 and CDR2 from the germline V gene are MGHDK and SYGVNS. This CDR3 spans 14 amino acids. Trimming pared 2 bases from V and 8 bases from J, leaving 10 bases between. CDR3 amino acids: CASSEGVADSPLHF. The CDR3 DNA reads TGTGCCAGCAGTGAAGGGGTAGCGGATTCACCCCTCCACTTT.

This chain connects TRBV6-5 to TRBJ1-2; 9 positions agree with TRBD1. The CDR3 is made up of 12 amino acids. The V gene's germline CDR1 is MNHEY and CDR2 SVGAGI. The junction had 3 bases not matched to a gene; V was cut back by 5 bases and J by 8 bases. The CDR3 coding sequence is TGTGCCAGCAGTGGGACAGGGAACGGCTACACCTTC. As protein: CASSGTGNGYTF.

This chain uses TRBV5-4 with TRBJ1-1; D remains unclear. The CDR3 sequence is 15 residues long. V was clipped by 0 bases and J by 0 bases, with 9 bases between them. The germline V gene has CDR1 SGHNT and CDR2 YYREEE (reference sequence). CDR3 bases: TGTGCCAGCAGCTTGGCCGGCAGGATGAACACTGAAGCTTTCTTT. Protein: CASSLAGRMNTEAFF.

The genes are TRBV7-9 and TRBJ1-1; D not certain. The CDR3 covers 15 residues. Germline CDR1 and CDR2: SEHNR and FQNEAQ (reference sequence). Trimming removed 5 bases at V and 4 bases at J, with 17 bases between. As DNA, the CDR3 is TGTGCCAGCAGCGTTAACAGTAATCACGGCACTGAAGCTTTCTTT. Translating gives CASSVNSNHGTEAFF.

The chain recombines TRBV19 with TRBJ2-7; 11 bases map to TRBD1. Germline CDR1 is LNHDA and CDR2 is SQIVND (reference sequence). Unmatched junction bases numbered 10, after V lost 5 bases and J lost 4 bases. The CDR3 loop spans 16 amino acids. The CDR3 DNA sequence: TGTGCCAGTAGTCCCGGCTTGGACAGGGGGCTGTACGAGCAGTACTTC. Protein product: CASSPGLDRGLYEQYF.

The chain has TRBV7-2 and TRBJ2-5; TRBD2 aligns across 9 bases. The V gene end was trimmed by 2 bases and the J gene end by 7 bases; junction bases not matched to a gene: 11. Germline V gives CDR1 SGHTA, CDR2 FQGNSA. CDR3 length equals 16 residues. The CDR3 DNA reads as TGTGCCAGCAGCTTATGGGGGACTAGCAGCTCAGGGACCCAGTACTTC. Protein product: CASSLWGTSSSGTQYF.

The chain is built from TRBV11-1 and TRBJ2-7; TRBD1 is a possible D gene (6 bases). V lost 1 base, J lost 4 bases, and 14 bases lay in between. Germline V gene data show CDR1 as SGHAT and CDR2 as FQDESV (reference sequence). The length of the CDR3 is 15 residues. The CDR3, as DNA: TGTGCCAGCAGCTTAGAGACAGGAGGAACTTACGAGCAGTACTTC. Its protein product is CASSLETGGTYEQYF. Supplemented by reference TRBV11-1 and TRBJ2-7, the full variable domain reads EAEVAQSPRYKITEKSQAVAFWCDPISGHATLYWYRQILGQGPELLVQFQDESVVDDSQLPKDRFSAERLKGVDSTLKIQPAELGDSAMYLCASSLETGGTYEQYFGPGTRLTVT.

V is TRBV7-8 and J is TRBJ2-7; D perhaps matches TRBD1 (6 bases). The germline CDR1 and CDR2 sequences are SGHVS and FQNEAQ. V was shortened by 5 bases and J by 4 bases, with 18 bases between the two germline ends. The CDR3 is 15 residues long. The CDR3 is CASSPNPGTPYEQYF. CDR3 sequence (DNA): TGTGCCAGCAGCCCCAACCCCGGGACACCTTACGAGCAGTACTTC.

V usage is TRBV7-6 and J usage is TRBJ2-7, with 9 bases aligning to TRBD1. V shed 5 bases and J 6 bases; nucleotides not matched to a gene: 8. Looked up from germline, CDR1 is SGHVS and CDR2 is FNYEAQ. The CDR3 is made up of 14 amino acids. The CDR3: CASSPGTGKGEQYF. The CDR3 DNA sequence: TGTGCCAGCAGCCCAGGGACAGGGAAAGGCGAGCAGTACTTC. Using reference TRBV7-6 and TRBJ2-7 for the parts outside the CDR3, the full variable domain is GAGVSQSPRYKVTKRGQDVALRCDPISGHVSLYWYRQALGQGPEFLTYFNYEAQQDKSGLPNDRFSAERPEGSISTLTIQRTEQRDSAMYRCASSPGTGKGEQYFGPGTRLTVT.

V gene TRBV5-1 combines with J gene TRBJ2-2; 8 bases map to TRBD2. CDR1 and CDR2 from the germline V gene are SGHRS and YFSETQ. J gave up 5 bases and V 4 bases, and 10 bases lay outside the gene matches. This CDR3 region has 16 residues. In DNA form, the CDR3 reads TGCGCCAGCAGCCCTACAACCCGGGGGGGAACCGGGGAGCTGTTTTTT. It encodes CASSPTTRGGTGELFF.

The chain employs TRBV2 and TRBJ1-6; no definite D call. Germline CDR1 and CDR2: SNHLY and FYNNEI. Between the trimmed V and J ends, which lost 2 bases and 4 bases, there was a span of 9 bases. The CDR3 consists of 15 residues. DNA of the CDR3: TGTGCCAGCAGTGAATACGGCGGATATAATTCACCCCTCCACTTT. Amino acid sequence: CASSEYGGYNSPLHF.

The V call is TRBV19, the J call TRBJ1-2, with TRBD1 as a possible D gene (5 bases). The CDR3 is 13 residues long. Trimming cost V 8 bases and J 4 bases, with 14 bases left between them. The V gene's germline CDR1 is LNHDA and CDR2 SQIVND (reference sequence). CDR3 DNA sequence: TGTGCCAGTTCAGGGTTGTCTCCCTATGGCTACACCTTC. Translated, it gives CASSGLSPYGYTF. The entire variable domain, with the rest obtained from reference TRBV19 and TRBJ1-2, is as follows: DGGITQSPKYLFRKEGQNVTLSCEQNLNHDAMYWYRQDPGQGLRLIYYSQIVNDFQKGDIAEGYSVSREKKESFPLTVTSAQKNPTAFYLCASSGLSPYGYTFGSGTRLTVV.

The chain recombines TRBV5-1 with TRBJ1-4; D is ambiguous. The CDR3 has 13 residues. Germline-derived CDR1 and CDR2 are SGHRS and YFSETQ. Trimming took off 3 bases at V and 0 bases at J, with 3 bases between the two ends. CDR3 protein: CASSSATNEKLFF. CDR3 in DNA: TGCGCCAGCAGCTCTGCAACTAATGAAAAACTGTTTTTT.

The V and J genes are TRBV10-3 and TRBJ2-7, with D perhaps TRBD1 (5 bases). The CDR3 runs to 13 residues. The germline gives CDR1 ENHRY, CDR2 SYGVKD. The ends were cut back, 6 bases at V and 0 bases at J, with 9 bases in the middle. CDR3 DNA: TGTGCCATCAGCCAGGGAATCTCCTACGAGCAGTACTTC. Its translation: CAISQGISYEQYF.

The chain couples TRBV30 to TRBJ2-7; D is undetermined. V was pared by 1 base and J by 1 base, with 8 bases between. The CDR3 spans 13 residues. Germline assignment: CDR1 GTSNPN and CDR2 SVGIG (reference sequence). The CDR3 nucleotides are TGTGCCTGGAGTGGTAGACCGTCCTACGAGCAGTACTTC. It translates to CAWSGRPSYEQYF.

This clone has a single count. The CDR3 sequence is CASSGGQGGHYEQYF. The CDR3 DNA sequence: TGTGCCAGCAGTGGAGGACAGGGTGGACACTACGAGCAGTACTTC. V usage is TRBV6-1 and J usage is TRBJ2-7; 8 bases line up with TRBD1. Germline loops: CDR1 MNHNS, CDR2 SASEGT. CDR3 size: 15 residues. The V gene end was trimmed by 4 bases and the J gene end by 3 bases; junction bases not matched to a gene: 8.

The chain couples TRBV15 to TRBJ1-2, with TRBD1 matching over 9 bases. The CDR3 runs to 15 residues. V shed 2 bases, J shed 0 bases, and the junction held 1 base outside the gene matches. Germline CDR1 LNHNV, CDR2 YYDKDF (reference sequence). The CDR3 here is CATSRRDRANYGYTF. The CDR3 bases are TGTGCCACCAGCAGAAGGGACAGGGCTAACTATGGCTACACCTTC.